This T cell receptor (beta chain) was captured by sequencing in a study of CD8 T cells in Susac syndrome. The overall study: Patients with Susac syndrome had blood drawn and were at that point therapy-naive, on corticosteroids, or on intravenous immunoglobulin alone.

The CDR3 is 17 residues long. Unmatched junction bases numbered 17, after V lost 7 bases and J lost 5 bases. Negative magnetic isolation gave CD8+ and CD4+ cells; FACS enriched CD8+ TEMRA. A quantity of about 0.45 to 1 ug RNA underwent reverse transcription using random hexamers. TCRdb used MiXCR to reprocess the immunoSEQ multiplex PCR reads, holding one entry per CDR3 protein. The table has 71,000 or so distinct CDR3 sequences, roughly 93% seen once. The chain carries TRBV12-3 or TRBV12-4 and TRBJ2-1; 7 bases agree with TRBD1. The sample was CD4+ T cells from PBMCs. This receptor was taken from a human donor with Susac syndrome. CDR3 sequence: CASTSRGWGQKDNEQFF. The DNA for the CDR3 is TGTGCCAGCACCTCCAGGGGATGGGGACAGAAAGACAATGAGCAGTTCTTC.